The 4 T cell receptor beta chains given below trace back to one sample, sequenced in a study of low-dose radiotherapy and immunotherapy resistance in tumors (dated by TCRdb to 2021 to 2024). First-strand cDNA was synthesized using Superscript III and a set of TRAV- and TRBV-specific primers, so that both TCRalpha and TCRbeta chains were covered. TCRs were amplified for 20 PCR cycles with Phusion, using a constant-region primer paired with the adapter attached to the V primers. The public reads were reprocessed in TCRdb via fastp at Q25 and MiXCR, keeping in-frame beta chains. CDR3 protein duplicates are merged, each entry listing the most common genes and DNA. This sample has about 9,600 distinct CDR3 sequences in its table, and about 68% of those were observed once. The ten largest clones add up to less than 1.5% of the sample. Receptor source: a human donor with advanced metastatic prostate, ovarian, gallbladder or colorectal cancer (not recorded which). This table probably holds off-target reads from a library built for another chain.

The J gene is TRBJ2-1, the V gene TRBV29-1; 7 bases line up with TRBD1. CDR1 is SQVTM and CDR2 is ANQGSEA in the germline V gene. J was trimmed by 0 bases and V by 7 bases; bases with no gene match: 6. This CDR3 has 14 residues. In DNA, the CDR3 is TGCAGCGCCCAGGGGGTAGGCTCCTACAATGAGCAGTTCTTC. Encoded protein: CSAQGVGSYNEQFF.

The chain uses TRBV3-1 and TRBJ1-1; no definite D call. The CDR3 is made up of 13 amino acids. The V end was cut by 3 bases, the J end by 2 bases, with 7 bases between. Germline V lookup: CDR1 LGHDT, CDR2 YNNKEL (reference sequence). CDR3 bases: TGTGCCAGCAGCCAGACGGAAAACACTGAAGCTTTCTTT. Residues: CASSQTENTEAFF.

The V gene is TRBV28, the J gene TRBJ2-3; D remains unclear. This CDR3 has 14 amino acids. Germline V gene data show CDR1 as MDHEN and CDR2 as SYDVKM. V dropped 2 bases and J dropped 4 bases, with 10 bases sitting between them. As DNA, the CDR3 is TGTGCCAGCAGTTTAACAATTTCCGCAGATACGCAGTATTTT. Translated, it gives CASSLTISADTQYF.

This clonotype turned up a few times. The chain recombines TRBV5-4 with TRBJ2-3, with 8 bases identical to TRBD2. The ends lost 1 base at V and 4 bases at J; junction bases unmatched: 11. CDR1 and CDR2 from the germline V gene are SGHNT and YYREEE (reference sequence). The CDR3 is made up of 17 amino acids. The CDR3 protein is CASSLRVTGGRSDTQYF. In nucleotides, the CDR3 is TGTGCCAGCAGCTTGCGCGTGACGGGAGGGCGGTCAGATACGCAGTATTTT.